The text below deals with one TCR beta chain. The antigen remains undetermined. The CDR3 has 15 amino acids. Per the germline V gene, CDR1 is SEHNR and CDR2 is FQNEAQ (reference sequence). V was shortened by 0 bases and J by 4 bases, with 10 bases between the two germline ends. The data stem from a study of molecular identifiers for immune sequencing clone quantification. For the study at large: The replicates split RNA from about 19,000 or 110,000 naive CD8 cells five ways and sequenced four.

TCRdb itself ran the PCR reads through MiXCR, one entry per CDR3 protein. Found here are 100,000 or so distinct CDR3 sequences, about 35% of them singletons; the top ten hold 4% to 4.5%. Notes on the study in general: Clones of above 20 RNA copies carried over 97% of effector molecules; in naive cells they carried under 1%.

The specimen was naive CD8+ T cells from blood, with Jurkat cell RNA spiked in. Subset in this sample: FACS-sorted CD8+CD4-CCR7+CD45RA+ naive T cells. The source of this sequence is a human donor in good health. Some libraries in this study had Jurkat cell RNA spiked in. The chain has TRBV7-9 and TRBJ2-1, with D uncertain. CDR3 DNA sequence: TGTGCCAGCAGCTTAGCTGCGGACCCTTACAATGAGCAGTTCTTC. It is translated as CASSLAADPYNEQFF. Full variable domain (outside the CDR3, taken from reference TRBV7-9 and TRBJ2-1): DTGVSQNPRHKITKRGQNVTFRCDPISEHNRLYWYRQTLGQGPEFLTYFQNEAQLEKSRLLSDRFSAERPKGSFSTLEIQRTEQGDSAMYLCASSLAADPYNEQFFGPGTRLTVL.